This entry lists 22 T cell receptor beta chains sequenced from one sample in a study of blood T cell repertoires in COVID-19. Data came from immunoSEQ multiplex PCR; TCRdb stores just in-frame clones and leaves some out. The table records some 140,000 clones, 84% of them present only once. The sequencing input was peripheral blood. The receptors were sampled from a human donor in a cohort sampled during active COVID-19.

The chain employs TRBV11-3 and TRBJ2-5; 13 nucleotides agree with TRBD2. Germline V lookup: CDR1 SGHNT, CDR2 YENEEA. The V gene end was trimmed by 5 bases and the J gene end by 4 bases; junction bases not matched to a gene: 4. The CDR3 runs to 15 residues. CDR3 bases: TGTGCCAGCAGCACCCGGACTAGCGGGAGAGAGACCCAGTACTTC. Encoded protein: CASSTRTSGRETQYF.

This clone has a handful of counts. This chain links TRBV11-2 with TRBJ1-4, with D hard to call. V shed 2 bases and J shed 8 bases, with 15 bases lying between them. The germline V gene has CDR1 SGHAT and CDR2 FQNNGV. The CDR3 loop spans 15 amino acids. CDR3 coding DNA: TGTGCCAGCAGCTTATTTGGAGAACATCAGGAAAAACTGTTTTTT. Protein: CASSLFGEHQEKLFF.

This chain joins TRBV7-2 and TRBJ2-5; 12 bases align to TRBD2. The CDR3 is 15 residues long. Looked up from germline, CDR1 is SGHTA and CDR2 is FQGNSA. The ends lost 5 bases at V and 3 bases at J; junction bases unmatched: 4. This CDR3 is CASSILAGGKETQYF. CDR3 DNA sequence: TGTGCCAGCAGCATTCTAGCGGGGGGGAAAGAGACCCAGTACTTC. The variable domain in full, with the rest retrieved from reference TRBV7-2 and TRBJ2-5, is GAGVSQSPSNKVTEKGKDVELRCDPISGHTALYWYRQSLGQGLEFLIYFQGNSAPDKSGLPSDRFSAERTGGSVSTLTIQRTQQEDSAVYLCASSILAGGKETQYFGPGTRLLVL.

The V call is TRBV6-1, the J call TRBJ1-1; 9 nucleotides line up with TRBD1. V lost 0 bases and J lost 11; bases outside the gene matches: 4. Germline loops: CDR1 MNHNS, CDR2 SASEGT. The CDR3 loop spans 13 amino acids. Here the CDR3 reads CASSEARDRAAFF. CDR3 nucleotide sequence: TGTGCCAGCAGTGAAGCTCGGGACAGGGCTGCTTTCTTT.

This clone was found once. The V and J genes are TRBV6-6 and TRBJ1-3; 7 nucleotides align to TRBD1. Germline V gene data show CDR1 as MNHNY and CDR2 as SVGAGI (reference sequence). There are 15 residues in the CDR3. Trimming at V came to 9 bases and at J to 1 base, leaving 9 bases not matched to a gene. CDR3 residues: CASLDRPLSGNTIYF. CDR3 nucleotide sequence: TGTGCCAGTCTGGACAGGCCCCTATCTGGAAACACCATATATTTT.

This chain connects TRBV19 to TRBJ1-5, with 10 bases matching TRBD1. The CDR3 length is 13 residues. Germline CDR1 is LNHDA and CDR2 is SQIVND (reference sequence). V lost 6 bases to trimming and J lost 6 bases; unmatched junction nucleotides: 2. DNA of the CDR3: TGTGCCAGTAGGGGACAGGGGAGTCAGCCCCAGCATTTT. Translation: CASRGQGSQPQHF. Drawing the rest from reference TRBV19 and TRBJ1-5, the complete variable domain is DGGITQSPKYLFRKEGQNVTLSCEQNLNHDAMYWYRQDPGQGLRLIYYSQIVNDFQKGDIAEGYSVSREKKESFPLTVTSAQKNPTAFYLCASRGQGSQPQHFGDGTRLSIL.

This clone was recorded a few times. J is TRBJ1-6 and V is TRBV19; TRBD1 might be the D (5 bases). Germline V CDR1 and CDR2: LNHDA, SQIVND (reference sequence). The V end lost 6 bases, the J end lost 9 bases, and 18 bases lay between the germline ends. The CDR3 contains 15 residues. The CDR3 reads CASRVGGGKSSPLHF. CDR3 nucleotides: TGTGCCAGTAGAGTCGGGGGGGGGAAATCTTCACCCCTCCACTTT. Variable domain in full (rest from reference TRBV19 and TRBJ1-6): DGGITQSPKYLFRKEGQNVTLSCEQNLNHDAMYWYRQDPGQGLRLIYYSQIVNDFQKGDIAEGYSVSREKKESFPLTVTSAQKNPTAFYLCASRVGGGKSSPLHFGNGTRLTVT.

The chain couples TRBV5-8 to TRBJ2-2, with a possible D match to TRBD1 (5 bases). V lost 7 bases and J 5 bases, leaving 18 bases between the germline ends. Germline lookup yields CDR1 SGHTS and CDR2 YDEGEE. There are 15 residues in the CDR3. CDR3 sequence (DNA): TGTGCCAGCCAAAACGGGCAGGGATGGACCGGGGAGCTGTTTTTT. Translation: CASQNGQGWTGELFF. The full variable domain, rest sourced from reference TRBV5-8 and TRBJ2-2, is EAGVTQSPTHLIKTRGQQATLRCSPISGHTSVYWYQQALGLGLQFLLWYDEGEERNRGNFPPRFSGRQFPNYSSELNVNALELEDSALYLCASQNGQGWTGELFFGEGSRLTVL.

A remark on this clone: Germline and junction disagree at one end, which may indicate a read error. This rearrangement joins TRBV7-3 to TRBJ2-1, with 7 bases that match TRBD2. Germline V gene data show CDR1 as SGHTA and CDR2 as FQGTGA. CDR3 length: 15 residues. DNA of the CDR3: TGTGCCAGCAGCCTAACGGGGGGCTCCTACAATGAGCAGTTCTTC. It is translated as CASSLTGGSYNEQFF. Based on the CDR3 plus reference TRBV7-3 and TRBJ2-1, the full variable domain is GAGVSQTPSNKVTEKGKYVELRCDPISGHTALYWYRQSLGQGPEFLIYFQGTGAADDSGLPNDRFFAVRPEGSVSTLKIQRTERGDSAVYLCASSLTGGSYNEQFFGPGTRLTVL.

The chain combines TRBV9 with TRBJ2-1; 10 bases are shared with TRBD1. Looked up from germline, CDR1 is SGDLS and CDR2 is YYNGEE. The CDR3 covers 17 residues. V lost 2 bases, J lost 9 bases, and 14 bases stayed unmatched. The CDR3 here is CASSVPLGQGSPTEQFF. CDR3 DNA: TGTGCCAGCAGCGTCCCACTGGGACAGGGGTCCCCTACTGAGCAGTTCTTC. The whole variable domain, remainder taken from reference TRBV9 and TRBJ2-1, is DSGVTQTPKHLITATGQRVTLRCSPRSGDLSVYWYQQSLDQGLQFLIQYYNGEERAKGNILERFSAQQFPDLHSELNLSSLELGDSALYFCASSVPLGQGSPTEQFFGPGTRLTVL.

This clone is a singleton in its sample. The CDR3 loop reads CASSIRGVEETQYF. CDR3 DNA sequence: TGTGCCAGTAGTATACGGGGGGTGGAGGAGACCCAGTACTTC. The chain uses TRBV19 and TRBJ2-5; 7 nucleotides align to TRBD2. CDR3 length: 14 residues. J lost 5 bases, V lost 2 bases, and 5 bases had no gene match. Looked up from germline, CDR1 is LNHDA and CDR2 is SQIVND (reference sequence).

In its sample, this clone was seen many times. This chain links TRBV6-5 with TRBJ1-1, with D perhaps TRBD1 (5 bases). The CDR3 is made up of 12 amino acids. Germline values: CDR1 MNHEY, CDR2 SVGAGI. Trimming cost V 6 bases and J 6 bases, with 11 bases left between them. This CDR3 reads CASRGEEAEAFF. As DNA, the CDR3 is TGTGCCAGCAGAGGGGAGGAGGCTGAAGCTTTCTTT.

This clone has a single count. The chain uses TRBV5-4 and TRBJ2-3; D might be TRBD1 (5 bases). This CDR3 is built from 12 residues. Germline-derived CDR1 and CDR2 are SGHNT and YYREEE (reference sequence). Trimming pared 0 bases from V and 8 bases from J, leaving 7 bases between. The CDR3, as DNA: TGTGCCAGCAGCTTGGATAGGGGTACGCAGTATTTT. It translates to CASSLDRGTQYF.

Only a few counts were recorded for this clone. V is TRBV9 and J is TRBJ2-3; D is uncertain. V was cut by 0 bases and J by 0 bases, with 5 bases left in between. The CDR3 totals 14 residues. CDR1 and CDR2 (germline): SGDLS, YYNGEE. CDR3 nucleotides: TGTGCCAGCAGCGTAGTAACTAGCACAGATACGCAGTATTTT. It encodes CASSVVTSTDTQYF.

The chain carries TRBV20-1 and TRBJ1-1; D gene uncertain. Germline CDR1 and CDR2: DFQATT and SNEGSKA (reference sequence). V was pared by 1 base and J by 10 bases, with 10 bases between. The length of the CDR3 is 11 residues. CDR3 sequence: CSARGPPGAFF. DNA of the CDR3: TGCAGTGCTAGAGGACCCCCGGGAGCTTTCTTT.

The chain combines TRBV18 with TRBJ1-1; TRBD1 might be the D (5 bases). The CDR3 loop spans 15 amino acids. Germline V gene sequence: CDR1 KGHSH, CDR2 LQKENI. Trimming pared 5 bases from V and 7 bases from J, leaving 20 bases between. CDR3 protein: CASSKADNSDIEAFF. DNA of the CDR3: TGTGCCAGCTCAAAAGCTGACAATTCGGACATTGAAGCTTTCTTT.

The chain employs TRBV13 and TRBJ2-4; 14 positions match TRBD2. CDR1 PRHDT and CDR2 FYEKMQ come from the germline V gene (reference sequence). This CDR3 is 20 amino acids long. V was clipped by 4 bases and J by 0 bases; unmatched bases: 11. This chain's CDR3 is CASSSLRTSGGTLAKNIQYF. The CDR3 DNA is TGTGCCAGCAGCTCTCTACGGACTAGCGGGGGGACCCTAGCCAAAAACATTCAGTACTTC.

The chain is built from TRBV4-1 and TRBJ1-5; 10 bases are shared with TRBD1. Germline CDR1 reads MGHRA; CDR2 reads YSYEKL. V lost 0 bases and J lost 3; bases outside the gene matches: 8. CDR3 length: 18 amino acids. CDR3 sequence: CASSQDRGTGAPNQPQHF. The CDR3 DNA is TGCGCCAGCAGCCAAGATCGTGGGACAGGGGCCCCCAATCAGCCCCAGCATTTT.

This clone was counted only a few times. The chain has TRBV16 and TRBJ1-5, with TRBD1 matching over 7 bases. This CDR3 has 16 residues. Germline V gene sequence: CDR1 KGHSY, CDR2 FQNENV. After removal of 2 bases from V and 1 base from J, the junction contained 5 bases not matched to a gene. CDR3 in amino acids: CASSQLQGQSNQPQHF. The CDR3 DNA reads as TGTGCCAGCAGCCAACTACAGGGACAGAGCAATCAGCCCCAGCATTTT.

This clone was picked up a small number of times. This chain uses TRBV11-2 with TRBJ2-3, with 11 bases identical to TRBD2. This CDR3 spans 16 amino acids. The V gene end was trimmed by 5 bases and the J gene end by 2 bases; junction bases not matched to a gene: 6. The germline V gene encodes CDR1 SGHAT and CDR2 FQNNGV. This CDR3 is CASSPSGGLTTDTQYF. The CDR3 region has the DNA TGTGCCAGCAGCCCTAGCGGGGGGTTAACCACAGATACGCAGTATTTT.

V is TRBV19 and J is TRBJ2-1; TRBD2 agrees at 7 bases. Looked up from germline, CDR1 is LNHDA and CDR2 is SQIVND (reference sequence). The V and J ends lost 6 bases and 5 bases, in that order; junction bases with no gene match: 7. The CDR3 has 14 residues. CDR3 protein: CASRGPGTNNEQFF. The CDR3 DNA is TGTGCCAGTAGAGGCCCCGGGACTAACAATGAGCAGTTCTTC. The variable domain in full, completed from reference TRBV19 and TRBJ2-1, reads DGGITQSPKYLFRKEGQNVTLSCEQNLNHDAMYWYRQDPGQGLRLIYYSQIVNDFQKGDIAEGYSVSREKKESFPLTVTSAQKNPTAFYLCASRGPGTNNEQFFGPGTRLTVL.

The gene calls are TRBV30 and TRBJ1-1; 8 nucleotides align to TRBD1. Trimming at V came to 4 bases and at J to 11 bases, leaving 12 bases not matched to a gene. The germline gives CDR1 GTSNPN, CDR2 SVGIG (reference sequence). The CDR3 contains 13 residues. The CDR3 DNA reads as TGTGCCTGGACCGGACAGGGCGCCGGGCAGGCTTTCTTT. It specifies CAWTGQGAGQAFF.